This TCR beta chain was obtained from a study of shared clonotypes between healthy human individuals. Method: immunoSEQ multiplex PCR; TCRdb's copy keeps in-frame clones and lacks some. Of about 2.4 million clones in the sample, under 95% are singletons; the top ten hold about 0.34%. The V end lost 7 bases, the J end lost 2 bases, and 10 bases lay between the germline ends. CDR1 MNHEY and CDR2 SMNVEV come from the germline V gene (reference sequence). This CDR3 is built from 13 residues. The material sequenced was naive CD4+ T cells from PBMCs. The sample's subset: CD45RA+ positively selected. The V call is TRBV27, the J call TRBJ2-3; D is uncertain. The origin of this receptor is a man aged 18 to 29 in good health. Some clones in this sample may be carry-over from other donors' samples. CDR3: CASKLQNTDTQYF. The DNA of the CDR3 is TGTGCCAGCAAACTCCAAAACACAGATACGCAGTATTTT.